This T cell receptor (beta chain) was observed in a study of identical twins. The V gene's germline CDR1 is DFQATT and CDR2 SNEGSKA (reference sequence). V was cut by 4 bases and J by 2 bases, with 14 bases left in between. The CDR3 has 14 residues. This clonotype was counted many times. Its antigen is unidentified. The study, taken as a whole, reports: Partly confounded zero-insertion analyses could result from invariant MAIT and iNKT cells.

TCRdb re-analysed the 5' RACE reads in MiXCR, keeping a single row per CDR3 protein. The table shows hundreds of thousands of distinct CDR3 sequences, with less than 7% occurring only once. The V gene is TRBV20-1, the J gene TRBJ2-5; D unclear. The sequence came from a man aged 18-30 years in good health. What was sequenced was naive T cells sorted from blood. CDR3 nucleotides: TGCAGTGCTATACAAATCGACACGCAAGAGACCCAGTACTTC. This gives the protein CSAIQIDTQETQYF.